This is a list of T cell receptor beta chains from one sample in a study of T-cell memory formation after mild COVID-19. MiXCR, run by TCRdb on the 5' RACE reads, gives a single entry per CDR3 protein. The data show 110,000 to 150,000 distinct CDR3 sequences, 13% to 15% seen once. Input material: PBMCs or a T cell subset sorted from them (not recorded which). The origin of the receptors is an adult woman who had mild COVID-19 (a few samples of this study predate the infection). Cell type and time point are not known. The CDR3 runs from the conserved cysteine through the conserved F or W. A D gene is named only where the DNA matches it firmly. Only some rows state a clone size, as once, few, many or a class for expanded clones.

clone size,D gene,J gene,V gene,CDR3 DNA,CDR3 protein
NA,TRBD1,TRBJ1-2,TRBV4-3,TGCGCCAGCAGCCATTCCGGGACAGGGGAATCGTATGGCTACACCTTC,CASSHSGTGESYGYTF
few,TRBD2,TRBJ2-1,TRBV7-9,TGTGCCAGCAGCTTAGCGCACCTAGCGGGAGGAACTCTCTCCTACAATGAGCAGTTCTTC,CASSLAHLAGGTLSYNEQFF
many,NA,TRBJ2-3,TRBV7-3,TGTGCCAGCAGCTTTGGAGACAGAAAGAACACAGATACGCAGTATTTT,CASSFGDRKNTDTQYF
NA,TRBD2,TRBJ2-1,TRBV4-3,TGCGCCAGCAGTTCAGAGCGGGAGCTAAACAATGAGCAGTTCTTC,CASSSERELNNEQFF
NA,NA,TRBJ2-3,TRBV11-2,TGTGCCAGCAGCTTAGAAGATTGGCCAGCCTCTAGCACAGATACGCAGTATTTT,CASSLEDWPASSTDTQYF
NA,NA,TRBJ2-1,TRBV9,TGTGCCAGCAGCGTAGACGATTCCAATGAGCAGTTCTTC,CASSVDDSNEQFF
few,TRBD2,TRBJ2-1,TRBV20-1,TGCAGTGCTAGAGGAGGACTAGCGGGGGGCCACAATGAGCAGTTCTTC,CSARGGLAGGHNEQFF
NA,NA,TRBJ2-5,TRBV4-1,TGCGCCAGCAGCCAAGGCTTGTTTTTCAGCGGACTGGGTCACCAAGAGACCCAGTACTTC,CASSQGLFFSGLGHQETQYF
NA,TRBD2,TRBJ2-7,TRBV29-1,TGCAGCGTAACAGTTAGCGGGGGGGCCACCTACGAGCAGTACTTC,CSVTVSGGATYEQYF
NA,NA,TRBJ1-1,TRBV29-1,TGCAGCGTTGAGGAGGGCCCAGGGACTGAAGCTTTCTTT,CSVEEGPGTEAFF
NA,NA,TRBJ2-7,TRBV7-9,TGTGCCAGCAACCCCCCCAGGAGCTCCTACGAGCAGTACTTC,CASNPPRSSYEQYF
NA,NA,TRBJ1-1,TRBV9,TGTGCCAGTGGCCCCGACTCCACTGAAGCTTTCTTT,CASGPDSTEAFF
NA,NA,TRBJ1-6,TRBV3-1,TGTGCCAGCAGCCAGGTCACCGATCGGACGACACCCCTCCACTTT,CASSQVTDRTTPLHF
NA,TRBD2,TRBJ2-1,TRBV4-3,TGCGCCAGCAGTGGACTAGCGGATGAGCAGTTCTTC,CASSGLADEQFF
NA,NA,TRBJ2-3,TRBV9,TGTGCCAGCAGCGTAAGAGGAGATACGCAGTATTTT,CASSVRGDTQYF
few,TRBD1,TRBJ2-1,TRBV4-1,TGCGCCAGCAGCCAGGGACAGGGGTTACATCCCCAGCAGTTCTTC,CASSQGQGLHPQQFF
few,TRBD2,TRBJ2-3,TRBV12-3/TRBV12-4,TGTGCCAGCAGTTTAGATTTTCTAGCGGGAGGGCCGATTGCAGATACGCAGTATTTT,CASSLDFLAGGPIADTQYF
NA,NA,TRBJ2-7,TRBV7-9,TGTGCCAGCAGCCCGACTTATTCCCCGAGCTCCTACGAGCAGTACTTC,CASSPTYSPSSYEQYF
few,NA,TRBJ2-7,TRBV12-3/TRBV12-4,TGTGCCAGCAGTTTCCGGGAGAGCCCCTACGAGCAGTACTTC,CASSFRESPYEQYF
NA,NA,TRBJ2-7,TRBV30,TGTGCCTGGAGTGAAGGCGGCCATTACGAGCAGTACTTC,CAWSEGGHYEQYF
NA,NA,TRBJ2-1,TRBV5-1,TGCGCCAGCAGCGACCCGAATTTTGAAGAGCAGTTCTTC,CASSDPNFEEQFF
few,NA,TRBJ1-5,TRBV6-5,TGTGCCAGCAGTTACTTTGCTGGAGGGAGCAATCAGCCCCAGCATTTT,CASSYFAGGSNQPQHF
NA,NA,TRBJ1-5,TRBV10-3,TGTGCCATCTCCCCAGGGGCCGGGGCAATCGATCAGCCCCAGCATTTT,CAISPGAGAIDQPQHF
few,TRBD2,TRBJ2-1,TRBV6-2/TRBV6-3,TGTGCCAGCACCAACGAGCGGGATCCGTACAATGAGCAGTTCTTC,CASTNERDPYNEQFF
NA,NA,TRBJ2-7,TRBV20-1,TGCAGTGCTAGAGGGTTAGCCAGCGAGCAGTACTTC,CSARGLASEQYF
many,NA,TRBJ2-7,TRBV7-6,TGTGCCAGCAGCTTAGACCCGGGAGTAGGCGAGCAGTACTTC,CASSLDPGVGEQYF
NA,NA,TRBJ2-1,TRBV6-5,TGTGCCAGCAGTTACACCCCTCCCGGCTCTGGGAATGAGCAGTTCTTC,CASSYTPPGSGNEQFF
few,NA,TRBJ1-2,TRBV12-3/TRBV12-4,TGTGCCAGCAGTTCGCCGGTTGGTGATGGCTACACCTTC,CASSSPVGDGYTF
NA,TRBD1,TRBJ2-7,TRBV13,TGTGCCAGCAGCTTACTTGGACAGGCCTCGGATTTCGAGCAGTACTTC,CASSLLGQASDFEQYF
NA,NA,TRBJ2-7,TRBV12-3/TRBV12-4,TGTGCCAGCAGTCCGGTTTGGGGTGAGCAGTACTTC,CASSPVWGEQYF
NA,NA,TRBJ1-2,TRBV27,TGTGCCAGCAGTTTAAGCAGGGTTGATGGCTACACCTTC,CASSLSRVDGYTF
few,TRBD2,TRBJ2-3,TRBV4-2,TGTGCCAGCAGCCTGCGTCTAGCGGCGACAGATACGCAGTATTTT,CASSLRLAATDTQYF
NA,NA,TRBJ1-1,TRBV30,TGTGCCTGGATCGGAGCGGCACCGGGGGCTTTCTTT,CAWIGAAPGAFF
few,NA,TRBJ2-3,TRBV7-9,TGTGCCAGCAGCCCGGGGGACTTCAGGGATACGCAGTATTTT,CASSPGDFRDTQYF
few,NA,TRBJ1-5,TRBV12-3/TRBV12-4,TGTGCCAGCAGCCCTTCAGGTGATCAGCCCCAGCATTTT,CASSPSGDQPQHF
few,TRBD1,TRBJ2-3,TRBV6-6,TGTGCCAGCAGGCCCGGCACAGGGGATCTACAAGATACGCAGTATTTT,CASRPGTGDLQDTQYF